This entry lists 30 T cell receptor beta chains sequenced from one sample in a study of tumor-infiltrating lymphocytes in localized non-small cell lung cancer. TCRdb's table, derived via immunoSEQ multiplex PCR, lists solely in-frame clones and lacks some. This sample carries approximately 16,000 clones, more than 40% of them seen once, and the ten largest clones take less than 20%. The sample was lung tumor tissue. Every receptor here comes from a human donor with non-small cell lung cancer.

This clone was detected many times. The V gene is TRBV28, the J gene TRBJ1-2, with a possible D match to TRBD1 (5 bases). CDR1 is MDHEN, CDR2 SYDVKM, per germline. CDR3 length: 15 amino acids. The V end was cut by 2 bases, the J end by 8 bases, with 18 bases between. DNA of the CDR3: TGTGCCAGCAGTTTAGGGACCGGGACGTTGGGAGGCTACACCTTC. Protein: CASSLGTGTLGGYTF.

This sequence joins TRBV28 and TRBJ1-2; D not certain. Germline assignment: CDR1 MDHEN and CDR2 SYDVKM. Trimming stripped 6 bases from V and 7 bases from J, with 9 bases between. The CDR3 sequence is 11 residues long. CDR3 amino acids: CASSSRSGYTF. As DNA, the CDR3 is TGTGCCAGCAGCTCCAGGAGTGGCTACACCTTC.

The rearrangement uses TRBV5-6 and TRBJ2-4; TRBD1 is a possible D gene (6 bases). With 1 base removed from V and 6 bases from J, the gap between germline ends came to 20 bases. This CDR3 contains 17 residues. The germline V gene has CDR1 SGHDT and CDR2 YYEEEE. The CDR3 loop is CASSLSRGTADLNIQYF. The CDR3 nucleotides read TGTGCCAGCAGCTTGAGTAGGGGGACGGCCGATTTAAACATTCAGTACTTC.

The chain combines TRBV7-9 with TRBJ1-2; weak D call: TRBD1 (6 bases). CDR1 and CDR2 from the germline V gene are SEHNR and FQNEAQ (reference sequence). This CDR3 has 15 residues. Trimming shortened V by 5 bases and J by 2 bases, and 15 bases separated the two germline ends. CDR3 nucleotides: TGTGCCAGCAGCCCAATGGGGGGCACCAACTATGGCTACACCTTC. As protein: CASSPMGGTNYGYTF.

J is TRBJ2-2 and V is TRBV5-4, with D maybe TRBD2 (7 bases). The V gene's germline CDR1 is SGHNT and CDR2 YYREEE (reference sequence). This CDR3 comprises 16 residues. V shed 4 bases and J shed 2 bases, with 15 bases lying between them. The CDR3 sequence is CASSPGGRYNTGELFF. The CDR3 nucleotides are TGTGCCAGCAGCCCCGGGGGGCGGTATAACACCGGGGAGCTGTTTTTT.

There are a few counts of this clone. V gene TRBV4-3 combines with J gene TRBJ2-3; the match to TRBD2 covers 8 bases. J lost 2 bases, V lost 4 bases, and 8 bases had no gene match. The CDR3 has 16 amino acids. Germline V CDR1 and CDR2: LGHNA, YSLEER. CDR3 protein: CASSPVAGGHTDTQYF. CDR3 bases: TGCGCCAGCAGCCCTGTGGCGGGGGGTCACACAGATACGCAGTATTTT.

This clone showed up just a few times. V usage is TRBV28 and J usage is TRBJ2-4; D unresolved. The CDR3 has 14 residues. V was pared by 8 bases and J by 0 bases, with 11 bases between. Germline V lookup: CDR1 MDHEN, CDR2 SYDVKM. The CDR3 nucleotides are TGTGCCAGCCCCGGGCTGAAAGCCAAAAACATTCAGTACTTC. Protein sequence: CASPGLKAKNIQYF.

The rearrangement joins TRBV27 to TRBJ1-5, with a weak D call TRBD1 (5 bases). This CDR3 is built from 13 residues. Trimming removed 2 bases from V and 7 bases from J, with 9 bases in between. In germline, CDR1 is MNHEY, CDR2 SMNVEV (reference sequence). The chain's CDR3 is CASSLVWGQPQHF. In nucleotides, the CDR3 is TGTGCCAGCAGTTTAGTTTGGGGCCAGCCCCAGCATTTT.

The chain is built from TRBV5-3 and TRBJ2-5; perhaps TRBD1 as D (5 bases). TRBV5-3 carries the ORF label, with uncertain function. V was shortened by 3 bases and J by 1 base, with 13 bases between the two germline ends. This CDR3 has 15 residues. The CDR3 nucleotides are TGTGCCAGAAGCTGGAAGACAGCCTCCCAAGAGACCCAGTACTTC. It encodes CARSWKTASQETQYF.

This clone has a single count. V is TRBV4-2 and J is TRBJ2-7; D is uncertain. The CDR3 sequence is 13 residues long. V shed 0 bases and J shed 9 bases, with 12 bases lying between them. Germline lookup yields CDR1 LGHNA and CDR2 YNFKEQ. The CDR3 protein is CASSQDVQSRQYF. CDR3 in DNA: TGTGCCAGCAGCCAAGATGTTCAGTCTCGGCAGTACTTC.

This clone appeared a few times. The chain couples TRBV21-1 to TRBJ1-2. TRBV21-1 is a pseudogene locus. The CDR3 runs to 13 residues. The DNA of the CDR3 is TGTGCCAGCAGCAAAGGCCGGGTCTATGGCTACACCTTC. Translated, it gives CASSKGRVYGYTF.

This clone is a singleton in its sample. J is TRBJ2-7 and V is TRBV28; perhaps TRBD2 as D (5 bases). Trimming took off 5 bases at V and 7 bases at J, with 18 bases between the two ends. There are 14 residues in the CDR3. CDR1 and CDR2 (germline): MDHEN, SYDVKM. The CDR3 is CASSLPRTVQEQYF. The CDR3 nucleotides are TGTGCCAGCAGTCTCCCACGGACTGTCCAGGAGCAGTACTTC.

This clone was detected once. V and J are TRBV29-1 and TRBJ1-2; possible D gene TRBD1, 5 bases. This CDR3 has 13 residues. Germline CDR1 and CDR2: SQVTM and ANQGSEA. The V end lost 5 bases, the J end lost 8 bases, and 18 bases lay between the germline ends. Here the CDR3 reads CSVSRGEGRGYTF. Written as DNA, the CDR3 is TGCAGCGTTTCACGGGGGGAAGGTCGCGGCTACACCTTC.

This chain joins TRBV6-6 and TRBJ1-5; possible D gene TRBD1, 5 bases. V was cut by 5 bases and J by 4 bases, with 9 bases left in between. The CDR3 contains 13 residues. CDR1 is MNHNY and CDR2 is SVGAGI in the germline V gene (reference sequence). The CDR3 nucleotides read TGTGCCAGCAGTCGACAGCCAAATCAGCCCCAGCATTTT. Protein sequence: CASSRQPNQPQHF.

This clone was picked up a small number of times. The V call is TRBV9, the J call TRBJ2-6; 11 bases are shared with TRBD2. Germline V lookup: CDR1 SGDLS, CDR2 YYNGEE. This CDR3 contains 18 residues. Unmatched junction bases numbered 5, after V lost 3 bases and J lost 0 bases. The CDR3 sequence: CASSGTSGGSSGANVLTF. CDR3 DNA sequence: TGTGCCAGCAGCGGTACTAGCGGGGGTTCCTCTGGGGCCAACGTCCTGACTTTC.

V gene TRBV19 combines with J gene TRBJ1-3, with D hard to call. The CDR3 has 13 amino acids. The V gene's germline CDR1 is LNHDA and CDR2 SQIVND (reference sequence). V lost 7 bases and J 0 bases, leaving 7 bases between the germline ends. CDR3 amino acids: CASKQHSGNTIYF. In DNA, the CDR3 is TGTGCCAGTAAGCAGCACTCTGGAAACACCATATATTTT.

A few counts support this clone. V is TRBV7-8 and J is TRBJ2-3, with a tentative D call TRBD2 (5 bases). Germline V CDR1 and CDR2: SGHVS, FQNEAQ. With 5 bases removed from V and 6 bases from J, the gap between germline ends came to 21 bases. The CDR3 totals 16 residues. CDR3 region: CASSIRPGLSGDTQYF. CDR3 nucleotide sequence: TGTGCCAGCAGCATAAGGCCAGGACTTTCCGGGGATACGCAGTATTTT.

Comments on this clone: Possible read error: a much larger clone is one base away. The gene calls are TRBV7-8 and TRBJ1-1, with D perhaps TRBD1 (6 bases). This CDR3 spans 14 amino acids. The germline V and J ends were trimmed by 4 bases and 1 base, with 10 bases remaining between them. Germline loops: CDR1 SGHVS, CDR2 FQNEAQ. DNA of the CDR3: TGTGCCAGCAGCTCCCGGGACAAGAACACTGAAGCTTTCTTT. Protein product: CASSSRDKNTEAFF.

CDR3 in DNA: TGTGCCTGGAGTGTACGTCTAGCCTACAATGAGCAGTTCTTC. Residues: CAWSVRLAYNEQFF. V and J are TRBV30 and TRBJ2-1, with D unclear. V lost 0 bases and J 2 bases, leaving 8 bases between the germline ends. Germline V gene lookup returns CDR1 GTSNPN and CDR2 SVGIG (reference sequence). This CDR3 has 14 amino acids.

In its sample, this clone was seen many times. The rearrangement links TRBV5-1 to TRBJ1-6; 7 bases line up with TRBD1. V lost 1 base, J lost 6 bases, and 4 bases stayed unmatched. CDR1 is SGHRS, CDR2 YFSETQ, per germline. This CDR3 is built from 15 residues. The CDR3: CASSLTTGRNSPLHF. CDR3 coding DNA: TGCGCCAGCAGCTTGACGACAGGGCGTAATTCACCCCTCCACTTT.

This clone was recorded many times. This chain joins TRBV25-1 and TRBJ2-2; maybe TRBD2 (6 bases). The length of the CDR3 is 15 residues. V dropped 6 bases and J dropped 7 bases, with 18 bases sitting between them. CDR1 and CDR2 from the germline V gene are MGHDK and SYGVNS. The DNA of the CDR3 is TGTGCCAGCAGGGGAACTAGCTCGGGTGGCGGGGAGCTGTTTTTT. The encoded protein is CASRGTSSGGGELFF.

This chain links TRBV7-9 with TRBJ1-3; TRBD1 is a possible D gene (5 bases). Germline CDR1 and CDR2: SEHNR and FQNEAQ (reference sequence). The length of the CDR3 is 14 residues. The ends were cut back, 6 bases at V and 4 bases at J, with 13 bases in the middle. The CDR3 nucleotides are TGTGCCAGCAGTCCAGGGTCAGGAGGAAACACCATATATTTT. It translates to CASSPGSGGNTIYF.

CDR3 region: CASSHANEQFF. CDR3 nucleotide sequence: TGTGCCAGCAGCCACGCAAATGAGCAGTTCTTC. The V and J genes are TRBV4-2 and TRBJ2-1, with unresolved D. The CDR3 totals 11 residues. The germline V gene has CDR1 LGHNA and CDR2 YNFKEQ. V was trimmed by 3 bases and J by 7 bases, leaving 4 bases between them.

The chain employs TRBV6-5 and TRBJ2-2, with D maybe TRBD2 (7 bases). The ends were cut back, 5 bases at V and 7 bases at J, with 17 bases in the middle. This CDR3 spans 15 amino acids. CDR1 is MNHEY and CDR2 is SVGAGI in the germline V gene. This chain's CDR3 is CASSPLRGAYGELFF. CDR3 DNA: TGTGCCAGCAGTCCCCTACGGGGGGCCTACGGGGAGCTGTTTTTT.

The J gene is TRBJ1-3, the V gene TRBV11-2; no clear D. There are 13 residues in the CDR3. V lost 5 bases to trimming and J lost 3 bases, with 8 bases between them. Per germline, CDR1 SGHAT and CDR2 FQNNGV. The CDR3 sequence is CASSPTLGNTIYF. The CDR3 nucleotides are TGTGCCAGCAGCCCTACACTTGGAAACACCATATATTTT.

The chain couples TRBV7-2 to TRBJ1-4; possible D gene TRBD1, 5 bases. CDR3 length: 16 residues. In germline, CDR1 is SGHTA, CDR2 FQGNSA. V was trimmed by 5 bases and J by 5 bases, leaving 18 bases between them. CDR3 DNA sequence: TGTGCCAGCAGCAAGGTGGCGGGGCTTGGAAATGAAAAACTGTTTTTT. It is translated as CASSKVAGLGNEKLFF. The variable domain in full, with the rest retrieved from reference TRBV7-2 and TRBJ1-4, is GAGVSQSPSNKVTEKGKDVELRCDPISGHTALYWYRQSLGQGLEFLIYFQGNSAPDKSGLPSDRFSAERTGGSVSTLTIQRTQQEDSAVYLCASSKVAGLGNEKLFFGSGTQLSVL.

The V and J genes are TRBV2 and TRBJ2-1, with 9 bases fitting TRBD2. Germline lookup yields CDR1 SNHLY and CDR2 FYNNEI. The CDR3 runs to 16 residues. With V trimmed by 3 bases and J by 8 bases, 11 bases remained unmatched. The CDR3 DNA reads TGTGCCAGCAGTGACTCCCAGCGGGGGGACCTTGATGAGCAGTTCTTC. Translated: CASSDSQRGDLDEQFF.

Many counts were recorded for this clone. In DNA form, the CDR3 reads TGTGCCAGCAGCCAAGATCTCGGACAGTCCTACGAGCAGTACTTC. It yields the protein CASSQDLGQSYEQYF. The chain links TRBV4-2 to TRBJ2-7, with D tentatively TRBD1 (6 bases). CDR1 is LGHNA, CDR2 YNFKEQ, per germline. V was pared by 0 bases and J by 1 base, with 10 bases between. The CDR3 length is 15 residues.

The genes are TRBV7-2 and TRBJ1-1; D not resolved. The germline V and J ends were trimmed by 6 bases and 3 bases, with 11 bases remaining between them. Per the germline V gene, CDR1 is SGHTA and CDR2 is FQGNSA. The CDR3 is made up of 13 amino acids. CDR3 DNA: TGTGCCAGCAGACTCCCTTCCTACACTGAAGCTTTCTTT. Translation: CASRLPSYTEAFF. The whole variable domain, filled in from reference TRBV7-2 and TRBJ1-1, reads GAGVSQSPSNKVTEKGKDVELRCDPISGHTALYWYRQSLGQGLEFLIYFQGNSAPDKSGLPSDRFSAERTGGSVSTLTIQRTQQEDSAVYLCASRLPSYTEAFFGQGTRLTVV.

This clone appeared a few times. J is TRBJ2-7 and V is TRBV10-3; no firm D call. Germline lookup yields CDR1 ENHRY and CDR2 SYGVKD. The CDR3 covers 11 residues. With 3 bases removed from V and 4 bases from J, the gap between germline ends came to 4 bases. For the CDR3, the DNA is TGTGCCATCAGTGATACATACGAGCAGTACTTC. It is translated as CAISDTYEQYF.